What follows are 24 T cell receptor beta chains derived from one specimen sequenced in a study of vaccination and CD4 T cells after COVID-19. Cultured CD4+ T-cell DNA underwent Oncomine TCR Beta short-read sequencing. TCRdb reanalysed the PCR reads using MiXCR and keeps one entry per CDR3 protein. Altogether some 16,000 distinct CDR3 sequences are present, around three quarters being singletons, with the ten largest covering approximately 11%. Treatment reported: roughly ten-day PBMC culture with coronavirus spike peptide pools or control peptides (ViraFEST assay). Antigen specificity for these receptors is unknown. The sample was CD4+ T cells from blood, cultured in vitro. The receptors come from a human donor who had recovered from COVID-19.

This clonotype has a handful of counts. The chain joins TRBV7-2 to TRBJ1-2, with TRBD1 identical over 8 bases. Germline loops: CDR1 SGHTA, CDR2 FQGNSA. V gave up 8 bases and J gave up 7 bases; unmatched junction bases: 12. The CDR3 covers 14 residues. The CDR3 coding sequence is TGTGCCAGCGGCCGATCGGACAGGGTGGGTGGCTACACCTTC. Residues: CASGRSDRVGGYTF.

The rearrangement links TRBV6-1 to TRBJ1-1; D not resolved. Trimming cost V 1 base and J 10 bases, with 4 bases left between them. The germline V gene encodes CDR1 MNHNS and CDR2 SASEGT. This CDR3 has 10 amino acids. This CDR3 reads CASSEVSAFF. The CDR3 nucleotides are TGTGCCAGCAGTGAAGTATCAGCTTTCTTT.

V usage is TRBV19 and J usage is TRBJ2-4, with TRBD2 as a possible D gene (6 bases). Germline values: CDR1 LNHDA, CDR2 SQIVND (reference sequence). V was shortened by 6 bases and J by 4 bases, with 7 bases between the two germline ends. This CDR3 has 12 residues. CDR3 amino acids: CASRGLKNIQYF. The CDR3 region has the DNA TGTGCCAGTAGGGGACTGAAAAACATTCAGTACTTC. Full variable domain (outside the CDR3, taken from reference TRBV19 and TRBJ2-4): DGGITQSPKYLFRKEGQNVTLSCEQNLNHDAMYWYRQDPGQGLRLIYYSQIVNDFQKGDIAEGYSVSREKKESFPLTVTSAQKNPTAFYLCASRGLKNIQYFGAGTRLSVL.

V gene TRBV6-5 combines with J gene TRBJ1-5; weak D call: TRBD1 (5 bases). Per the germline V gene, CDR1 is MNHEY and CDR2 is SVGAGI. The CDR3 has 17 amino acids. The V end lost 0 bases, the J end lost 3 bases, and 15 bases lay between the germline ends. This chain's CDR3 is CASSYSVGGGNNQPQHF. The CDR3, as DNA: TGTGCCAGCAGTTACTCGGTTGGGGGGGGGAACAATCAGCCCCAGCATTTT.

This clonotype appeared a few times. The CDR3 region has the DNA TGCAGTGCTAGTGGGCGGTCAGGGATCTACGAGCAGTACTTC. This gives the protein CSASGRSGIYEQYF. The gene calls are TRBV20-1 and TRBJ2-7; weak D call: TRBD1 (5 bases). Trimming removed 3 bases at V and 3 bases at J, with 15 bases between. This CDR3 spans 14 amino acids. CDR1 is DFQATT, CDR2 SNEGSKA, per germline (reference sequence).

The chain employs TRBV28 and TRBJ2-7, with D possibly called TRBD1 or TRBD2 (5 bases each). Trimming removed 7 bases from V and 3 bases from J, with 25 bases in between. This CDR3 comprises 17 residues. From germline, CDR1 is MDHEN and CDR2 SYDVKM. As DNA, the CDR3 is TGTGCCAGCACCTTAAGGAGCCGGGACCTCCAGGACTACGAGCAGTACTTC. Its translation: CASTLRSRDLQDYEQYF.

This clonotype has more than one count but fewer than ten. In nucleotides, the CDR3 is TGTGCCAGCAGTGACTCGTGGGGAGCGAATCAGCCCCAGCATTTT. Its translation is CASSDSWGANQPQHF. This chain connects TRBV6-4 to TRBJ1-5; D ambiguous. The CDR3 covers 15 residues. The V end was cut by 0 bases, the J end by 4 bases, with 10 bases between. Germline V gene lookup returns CDR1 MRHNA and CDR2 SNTAGT.

As DNA, the CDR3 is TGTGCCAGCAGTCCCGGGACAGGGGTATCGGGAGTGGGTCAGCCCCAGCATTTT. The encoded protein is CASSPGTGVSGVGQPQHF. The gene calls are TRBV12-3 or TRBV12-4 and TRBJ1-5, with TRBD1 identical over 10 bases. The CDR3 covers 18 residues. V shed 5 bases and J 6 bases; nucleotides not matched to a gene: 16.

CDR3 amino acids: CASSLRQIQETQYF. The CDR3, as DNA: TGTGCCAGCAGCTTAAGGCAGATACAAGAGACCCAGTACTTC. The chain couples TRBV7-2 to TRBJ2-5; D ambiguous. Germline-derived CDR1 and CDR2 are SGHTA and FQGNSA. Trimming cost V 2 bases and J 2 bases, with 9 bases left between them. There are 14 residues in the CDR3.

The chain uses TRBV7-2 and TRBJ2-2, with 13 bases lining up with TRBD2. This CDR3 spans 16 amino acids. V was pared by 5 bases and J by 5 bases, with 5 bases of the junction left unmatched. Per the germline V gene, CDR1 is SGHTA and CDR2 is FQGNSA. In DNA, the CDR3 is TGTGCCAGCAGCACACGGACTAGCGGGAGAACCGGGGAGCTGTTTTTT. This encodes CASSTRTSGRTGELFF.

The chain links TRBV6-1 to TRBJ2-7; no reliable D call. The CDR3 sequence is 11 residues long. CDR1 and CDR2 from the germline V gene are MNHNS and SASEGT. Trimming cost V 6 bases and J 1 base, with 4 bases left between them. As DNA, the CDR3 is TGTGCCAGCAGACGTTCCTACGAGCAGTACTTC. This encodes CASRRSYEQYF.

This chain joins TRBV12-2 and TRBJ2-5; the listed D gene, TRBD2, was not tested against the DNA. TRBV12-2 is annotated as a pseudogene. The CDR3 has 18 residues. The CDR3 sequence is CASRLAGGRREEQETQYF. CDR3 in DNA: TGTGCAAGTCGCTTAGCGGGGGGACGGCGGGAGGAACAAGAGACCCAGTACTTC.

The chain joins TRBV6-1 to TRBJ1-6; D call uncertain. This CDR3 is 17 amino acids long. Trimming pared 3 bases from V and 8 bases from J, leaving 20 bases between. The germline V gene encodes CDR1 MNHNS and CDR2 SASEGT. The CDR3 region has the DNA TGTGCCAGCAGTGACCGACCCACACGGGGTGGGGATTCACCCCTCCACTTT. Residues: CASSDRPTRGGDSPLHF.

The chain combines TRBV7-2 with TRBJ2-5, with 8 nucleotides matching TRBD1. V lost 5 bases to trimming and J lost 6 bases; unmatched junction nucleotides: 8. The CDR3 length is 14 residues. From germline, CDR1 is SGHTA and CDR2 FQGNSA. The DNA for the CDR3 is TGTGCCAGCAGCCCCCAGGACAGGGTAAAGACCCAGTACTTC. As protein: CASSPQDRVKTQYF.

There are a few counts of this clonotype. The J gene is TRBJ1-5, the V gene TRBV19; D may be TRBD1 (5 bases). CDR1 LNHDA and CDR2 SQIVND come from the germline V gene (reference sequence). The CDR3 has 15 residues. The V end lost 1 base, the J end lost 0 bases, and 7 bases lay between the germline ends. The CDR3 DNA is TGTGCCAGTAGTATAGGGGGGGGTAGCAATCAGCCCCAGCATTTT. It is translated as CASSIGGGSNQPQHF.

This chain connects TRBV28 to TRBJ1-5; unclear D gene. This CDR3 spans 14 amino acids. Deletions cut 1 base from V and 6 bases from J, with 10 bases between. The V gene's germline CDR1 is MDHEN and CDR2 SYDVKM. The CDR3 reads CASSLSSGFQPQHF. The CDR3 DNA reads as TGTGCCAGCAGTTTATCCAGCGGATTTCAGCCCCAGCATTTT.

By sample fraction, this clonotype is medium-sized. The rearrangement links TRBV19 to TRBJ1-6; no clear D gene. Germline lookup yields CDR1 LNHDA and CDR2 SQIVND (reference sequence). V was pared by 8 bases and J by 0 bases, with 8 bases between. The CDR3 length is 14 residues. CDR3 DNA sequence: TGTGCCAGTGGACCTAGCTCCTATAATTCACCCCTCCACTTT. This translates into CASGPSSYNSPLHF.

V gene TRBV24-1 combines with J gene TRBJ2-2, with D tentatively TRBD1 (5 bases). The CDR3 is made up of 16 amino acids. Trimming stripped 3 bases from V and 2 bases from J, with 12 bases between. Germline CDR1 reads KGHDR; CDR2 reads SFDVKD. CDR3 sequence reads: CATSDQGKGNTGELFF. CDR3 bases: TGTGCCACCAGTGATCAGGGAAAAGGCAACACCGGGGAGCTGTTTTTT.

In this sample, this clonotype turned up a few times. V is TRBV29-1 and J is TRBJ2-5; D remains ambiguous. Trimming cost V 4 bases and J 2 bases, with 11 bases left between them. The germline CDR1 and CDR2 sequences are SQVTM and ANQGSEA. The CDR3 covers 13 residues. The CDR3 protein is CSVGYSLQETQYF. In nucleotides, the CDR3 is TGCAGCGTTGGGTATAGTTTACAAGAGACCCAGTACTTC.

The rearrangement joins TRBV30 to TRBJ1-2; the D gene is possibly TRBD1 (6 bases). The CDR3 covers 12 residues. Germline V gene lookup returns CDR1 GTSNPN and CDR2 SVGIG (reference sequence). Trimming took off 0 bases at V and 11 bases at J, with 13 bases between the two ends. The CDR3 loop is CAWSVGRQGYTF. In DNA form, the CDR3 reads TGTGCCTGGAGTGTAGGTCGGCAGGGGTACACCTTC.

CDR3 region: CSAGGTSGSRGRETQYF. Written as DNA, the CDR3 is TGCAGTGCTGGCGGGACTAGCGGGAGCCGGGGCCGAGAGACCCAGTACTTC. The V and J genes are TRBV20-1 and TRBJ2-5; 14 bases align to TRBD2. The V gene end was trimmed by 5 bases and the J gene end by 4 bases; junction bases not matched to a gene: 12. This CDR3 has 17 residues. Germline-derived CDR1 and CDR2 are DFQATT and SNEGSKA (reference sequence).

The chain links TRBV20-1 to TRBJ1-2; 7 positions agree with TRBD1. The CDR3 is 14 amino acids. With V trimmed by 1 base and J by 10 bases, 12 bases remained unmatched. CDR1 and CDR2 (germline): DFQATT, SNEGSKA (reference sequence). CDR3 DNA sequence: TGCAGTGCTAGAGCCCCGACAGGGATAGGTGCCTACACCTTC. Amino acids: CSARAPTGIGAYTF.

V is TRBV20-1 and J is TRBJ2-1, with D unclear. Germline-derived CDR1 and CDR2 are DFQATT and SNEGSKA (reference sequence). With 3 bases removed from V and 0 bases from J, the gap between germline ends came to 3 bases. The CDR3 contains 12 residues. For the CDR3, the DNA is TGCAGTGCTAGGGGCTCCTACAATGAGCAGTTCTTC. Encoded protein: CSARGSYNEQFF.

The gene calls are TRBV2 and TRBJ2-7; D is uncertain. The germline CDR1 and CDR2 sequences are SNHLY and FYNNEI. The CDR3 is made up of 11 amino acids. The V end lost 6 bases, the J end lost 6 bases, and 9 bases lay between the germline ends. For the CDR3, the DNA is TGTGCCAGCAGCGCCTTCGGCGAGCAGTACTTC. This gives the protein CASSAFGEQYF. Using reference TRBV2 and TRBJ2-7 for the parts outside the CDR3, the full variable domain is EPEVTQTPSHQVTQMGQEVILRCVPISNHLYFYWYRQILGQKVEFLVSFYNNEISEKSEIFDDQFSVERPDGSNFTLKIRSTKLEDSAMYFCASSAFGEQYFGPGTRLTVT.